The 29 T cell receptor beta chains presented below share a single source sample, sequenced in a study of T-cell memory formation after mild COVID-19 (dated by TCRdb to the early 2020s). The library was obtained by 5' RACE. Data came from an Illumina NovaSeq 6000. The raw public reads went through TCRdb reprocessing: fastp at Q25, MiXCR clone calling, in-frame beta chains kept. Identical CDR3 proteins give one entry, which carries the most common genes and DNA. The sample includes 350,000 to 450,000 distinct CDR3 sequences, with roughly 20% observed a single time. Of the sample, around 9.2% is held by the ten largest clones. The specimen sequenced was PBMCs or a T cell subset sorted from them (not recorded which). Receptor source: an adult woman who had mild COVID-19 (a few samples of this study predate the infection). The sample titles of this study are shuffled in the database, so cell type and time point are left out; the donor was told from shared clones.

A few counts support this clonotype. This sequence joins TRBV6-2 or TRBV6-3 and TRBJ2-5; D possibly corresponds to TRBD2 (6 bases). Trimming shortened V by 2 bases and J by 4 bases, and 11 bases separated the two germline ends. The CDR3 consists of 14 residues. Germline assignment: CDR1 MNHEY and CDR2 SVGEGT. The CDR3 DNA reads TGTGCCAGCAGTTACGGCGGCGGGGTAGAGACCCAGTACTTC. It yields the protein CASSYGGGVETQYF.

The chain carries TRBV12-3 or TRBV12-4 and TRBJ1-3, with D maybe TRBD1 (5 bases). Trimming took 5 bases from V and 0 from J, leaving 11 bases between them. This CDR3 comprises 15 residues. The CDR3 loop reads CASSTGTDSGNTIYF. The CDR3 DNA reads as TGTGCCAGCAGTACTGGGACGGACTCTGGAAACACCATATATTTT.

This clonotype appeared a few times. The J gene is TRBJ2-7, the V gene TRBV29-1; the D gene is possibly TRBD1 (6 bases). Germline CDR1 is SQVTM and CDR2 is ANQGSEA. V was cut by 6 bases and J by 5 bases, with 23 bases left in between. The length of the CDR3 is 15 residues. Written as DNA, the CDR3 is TGCAGCGTGGCTTCCACAGGGTTCCCAGGCCACGAGCAGTACTTC. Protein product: CSVASTGFPGHEQYF.

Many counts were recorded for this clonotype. The CDR3 coding sequence is TGCAGTGGAGACTATGGCTACACCTTC. Translated, it gives CSGDYGYTF. This chain links TRBV20-1 with TRBJ1-2; D not certain. CDR3 length: 9 residues. V gave up 7 bases and J gave up 3 bases, with 3 bases separating them. Germline lookup yields CDR1 DFQATT and CDR2 SNEGSKA (reference sequence).

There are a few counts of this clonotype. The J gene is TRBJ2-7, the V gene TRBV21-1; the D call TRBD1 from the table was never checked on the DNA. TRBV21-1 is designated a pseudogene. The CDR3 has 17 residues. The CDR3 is CASSKRKGRTASYEQYF. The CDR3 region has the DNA TGTGCCAGCAGCAAAAGAAAGGGGCGGACAGCCTCCTACGAGCAGTACTTC.

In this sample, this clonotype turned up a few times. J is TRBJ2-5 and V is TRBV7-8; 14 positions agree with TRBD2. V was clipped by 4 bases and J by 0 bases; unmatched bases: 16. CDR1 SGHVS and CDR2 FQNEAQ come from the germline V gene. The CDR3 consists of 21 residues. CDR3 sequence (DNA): TGTGCCAGCAGCTCTAATCCGGCGGGACTAGCGGGGGCTCTGTACCAAGAGACCCAGTACTTC. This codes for CASSSNPAGLAGALYQETQYF.

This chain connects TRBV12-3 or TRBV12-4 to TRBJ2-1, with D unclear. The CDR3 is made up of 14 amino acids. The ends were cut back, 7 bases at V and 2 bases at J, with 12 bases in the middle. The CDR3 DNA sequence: TGTGCCAGCACCCCATTGGGCCCCTACAATGAGCAGTTCTTC. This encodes CASTPLGPYNEQFF.

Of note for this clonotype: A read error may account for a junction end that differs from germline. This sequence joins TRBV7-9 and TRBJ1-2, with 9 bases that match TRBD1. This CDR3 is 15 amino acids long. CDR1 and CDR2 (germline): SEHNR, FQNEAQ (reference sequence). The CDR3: CVSSLGGQGGGGYTF. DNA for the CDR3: TGTGTCAGCAGCTTAGGGGGACAGGGAGGAGGAGGCTACACCTTC.

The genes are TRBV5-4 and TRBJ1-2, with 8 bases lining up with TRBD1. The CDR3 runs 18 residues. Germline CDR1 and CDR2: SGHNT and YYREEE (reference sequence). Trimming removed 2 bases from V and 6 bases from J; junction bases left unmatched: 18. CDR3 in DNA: TGTGCCAGCAGCTTATCCGGGACAGGACGTTCCCTGATGAATGGCTACACCTTC. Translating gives CASSLSGTGRSLMNGYTF.

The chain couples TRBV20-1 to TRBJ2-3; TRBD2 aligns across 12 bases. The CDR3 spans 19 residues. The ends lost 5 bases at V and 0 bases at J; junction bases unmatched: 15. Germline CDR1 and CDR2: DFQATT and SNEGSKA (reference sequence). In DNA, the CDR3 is TGCAGTGCTCAGACGGAAATGCTAGCGGGGGGGACTAGCACAGATACGCAGTATTTT. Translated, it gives CSAQTEMLAGGTSTDTQYF.

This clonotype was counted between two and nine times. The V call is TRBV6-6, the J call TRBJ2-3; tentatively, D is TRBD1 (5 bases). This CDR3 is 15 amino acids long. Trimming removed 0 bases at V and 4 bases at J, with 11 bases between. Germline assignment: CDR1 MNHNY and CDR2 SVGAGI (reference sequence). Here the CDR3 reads CASSYSIRGADTQYF. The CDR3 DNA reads TGTGCCAGCAGTTACTCCATAAGGGGCGCAGATACGCAGTATTTT.

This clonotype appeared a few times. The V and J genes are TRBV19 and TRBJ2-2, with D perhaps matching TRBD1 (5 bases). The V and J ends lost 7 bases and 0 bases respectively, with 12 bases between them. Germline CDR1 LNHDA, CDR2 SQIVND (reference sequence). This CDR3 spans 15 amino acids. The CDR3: CASNNRFPNTGELFF. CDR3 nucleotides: TGTGCCAGTAATAACAGGTTTCCGAACACCGGGGAGCTGTTTTTT.

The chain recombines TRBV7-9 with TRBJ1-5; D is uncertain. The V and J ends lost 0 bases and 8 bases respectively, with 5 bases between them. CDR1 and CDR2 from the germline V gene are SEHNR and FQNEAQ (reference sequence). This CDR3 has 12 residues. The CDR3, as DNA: TGTGCCAGCAGCTTAGCGCTGAAGCCCCAGCATTTT. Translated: CASSLALKPQHF.

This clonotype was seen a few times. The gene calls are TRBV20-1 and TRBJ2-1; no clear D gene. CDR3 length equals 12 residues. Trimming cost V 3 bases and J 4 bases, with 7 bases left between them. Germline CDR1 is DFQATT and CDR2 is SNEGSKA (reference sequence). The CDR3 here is CSASSDYNEQFF. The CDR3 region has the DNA TGCAGTGCTAGCTCTGATTACAATGAGCAGTTCTTC.

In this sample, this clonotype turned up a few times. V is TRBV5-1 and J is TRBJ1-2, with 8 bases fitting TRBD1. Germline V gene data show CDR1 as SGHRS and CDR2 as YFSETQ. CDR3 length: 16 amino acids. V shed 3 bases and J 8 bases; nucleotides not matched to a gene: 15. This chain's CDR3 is CASSSLIVTGGEGYTF. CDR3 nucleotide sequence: TGCGCCAGCAGCTCGCTCATCGTAACAGGGGGTGAGGGCTACACCTTC.

This CDR3 is CASSLGTLAGSTDTQYF. CDR3 nucleotides: TGCGCCAGCAGCTTGGGCACCCTAGCGGGGAGCACAGATACGCAGTATTTT. The V call is TRBV5-1, the J call TRBJ2-3; 9 nucleotides agree with TRBD2. CDR3 size: 17 residues. J gave up 0 bases and V 0 bases, and 5 bases lay outside the gene matches. Looked up from germline, CDR1 is SGHRS and CDR2 is YFSETQ. The whole variable domain, filled in from reference TRBV5-1 and TRBJ2-3, reads KAGVTQTPRYLIKTRGQQVTLSCSPISGHRSVSWYQQTPGQGLQFLFEYFSETQRNKGNFPGRFSGRQFSNSRSEMNVSTLELGDSALYLCASSLGTLAGSTDTQYFGPGTRLTVL.

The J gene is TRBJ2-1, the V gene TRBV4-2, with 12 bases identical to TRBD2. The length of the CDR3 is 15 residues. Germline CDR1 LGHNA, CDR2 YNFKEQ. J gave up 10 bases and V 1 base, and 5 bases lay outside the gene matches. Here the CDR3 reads CASSQVLAGGREQFF. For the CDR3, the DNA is TGTGCCAGCAGCCAAGTGCTAGCGGGAGGGCGAGAGCAGTTCTTC.

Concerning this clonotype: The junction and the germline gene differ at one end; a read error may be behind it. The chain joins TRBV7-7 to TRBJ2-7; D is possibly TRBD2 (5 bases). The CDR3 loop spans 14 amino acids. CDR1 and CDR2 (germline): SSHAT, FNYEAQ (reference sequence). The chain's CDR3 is CASSLAQIPGEQYF. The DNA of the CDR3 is TGTGCTAGCAGCTTAGCTCAGATCCCGGGAGAGCAGTACTTC.

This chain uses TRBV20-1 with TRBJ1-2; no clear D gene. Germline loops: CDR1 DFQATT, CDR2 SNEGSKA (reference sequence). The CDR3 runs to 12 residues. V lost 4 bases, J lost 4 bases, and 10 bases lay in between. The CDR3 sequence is CSAMDGPYGYTF. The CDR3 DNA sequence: TGCAGTGCTATGGACGGACCCTATGGCTACACCTTC.

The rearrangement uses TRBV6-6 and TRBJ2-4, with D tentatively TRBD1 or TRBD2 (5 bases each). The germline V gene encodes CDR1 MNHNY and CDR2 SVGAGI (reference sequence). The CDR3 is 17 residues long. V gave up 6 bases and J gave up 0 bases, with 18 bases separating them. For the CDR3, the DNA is TGTGCCAGCAGGGGAAAAGGGACGACGAGAGCCAAAAACATTCAGTACTTC. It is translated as CASRGKGTTRAKNIQYF.

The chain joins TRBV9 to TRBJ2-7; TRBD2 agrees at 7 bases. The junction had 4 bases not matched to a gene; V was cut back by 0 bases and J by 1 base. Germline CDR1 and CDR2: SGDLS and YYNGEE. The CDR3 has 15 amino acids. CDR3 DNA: TGTGCCAGCAGCGTAGGTAGCGGGCCGTCCTACGAGCAGTACTTC. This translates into CASSVGSGPSYEQYF.

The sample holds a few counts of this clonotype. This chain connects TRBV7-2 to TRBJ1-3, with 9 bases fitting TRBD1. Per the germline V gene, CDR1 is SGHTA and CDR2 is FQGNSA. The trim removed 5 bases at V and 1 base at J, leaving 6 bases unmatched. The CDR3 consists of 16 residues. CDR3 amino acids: CASSTYGTGSGNTIYF. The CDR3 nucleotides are TGTGCCAGCAGCACCTATGGGACAGGGTCTGGAAACACCATATATTTT.

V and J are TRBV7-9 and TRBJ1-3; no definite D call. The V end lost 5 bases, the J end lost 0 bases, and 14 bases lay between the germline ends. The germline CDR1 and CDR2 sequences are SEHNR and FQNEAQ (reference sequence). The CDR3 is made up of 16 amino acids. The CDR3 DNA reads TGTGCCAGCAGCGCCGATACGGGGTCCTCTGGAAACACCATATATTTT. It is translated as CASSADTGSSGNTIYF.

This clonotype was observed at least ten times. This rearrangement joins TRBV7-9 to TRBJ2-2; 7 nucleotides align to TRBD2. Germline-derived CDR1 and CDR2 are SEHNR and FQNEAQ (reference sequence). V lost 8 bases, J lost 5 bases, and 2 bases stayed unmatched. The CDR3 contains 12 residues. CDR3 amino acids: CASSLATGELFF. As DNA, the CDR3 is TGTGCCAGCTCACTAGCGACCGGGGAGCTGTTTTTT. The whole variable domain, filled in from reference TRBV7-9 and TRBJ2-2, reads DTGVSQNPRHKITKRGQNVTFRCDPISEHNRLYWYRQTLGQGPEFLTYFQNEAQLEKSRLLSDRFSAERPKGSFSTLEIQRTEQGDSAMYLCASSLATGELFFGEGSRLTVL.

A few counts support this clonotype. The DNA of the CDR3 is TGTGCCAGCAGTCGGGACTACCGGGAGCTGTTTTTT. It specifies CASSRDYRELFF. This rearrangement joins TRBV2 to TRBJ2-2, with 7 bases that match TRBD2. Germline-derived CDR1 and CDR2 are SNHLY and FYNNEI. This CDR3 has 12 residues. After removal of 5 bases from V and 9 bases from J, the junction contained 3 bases not matched to a gene.

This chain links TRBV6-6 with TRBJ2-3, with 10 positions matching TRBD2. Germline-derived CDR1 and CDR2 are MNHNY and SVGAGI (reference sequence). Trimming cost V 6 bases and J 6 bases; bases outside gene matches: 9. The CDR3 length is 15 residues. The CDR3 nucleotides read TGTGCCAGCAGACCAAGCGGGGGGGCTGGGGATACGCAGTATTTT. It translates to CASRPSGGAGDTQYF.

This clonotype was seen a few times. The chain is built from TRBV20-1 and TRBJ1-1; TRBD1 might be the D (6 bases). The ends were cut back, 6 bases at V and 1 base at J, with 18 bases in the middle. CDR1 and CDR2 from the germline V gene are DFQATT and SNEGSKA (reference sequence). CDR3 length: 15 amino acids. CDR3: CSADRGPSGNTEAFF. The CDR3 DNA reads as TGCAGTGCCGATCGGGGGCCATCGGGGAACACTGAAGCTTTCTTT.

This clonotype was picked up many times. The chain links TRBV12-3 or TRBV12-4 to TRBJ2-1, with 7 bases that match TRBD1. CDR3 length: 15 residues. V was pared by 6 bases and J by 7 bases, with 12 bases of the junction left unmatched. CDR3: CASSRRQGRTNEQFF. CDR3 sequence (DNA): TGTGCCAGCAGCCGTCGACAGGGAAGGACTAATGAGCAGTTCTTC.

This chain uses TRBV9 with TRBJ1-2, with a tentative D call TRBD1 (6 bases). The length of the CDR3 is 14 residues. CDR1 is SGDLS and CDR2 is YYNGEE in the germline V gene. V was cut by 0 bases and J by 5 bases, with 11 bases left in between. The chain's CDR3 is CASSVADRYYGYTF. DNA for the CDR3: TGTGCCAGCAGCGTAGCAGACAGGTATTATGGCTACACCTTC.